A single TCR beta chain is shown here with its context. Its antigen is still unknown. This CDR3 spans 13 amino acids. Trimming removed 4 bases from V and 10 bases from J; junction bases left unmatched: 9. Germline V gene lookup returns CDR1 SGHTA and CDR2 FQGNSA. Measured with immunoSEQ multiplex PCR; TCRdb has only the in-frame clones, and not every one. The sample yields around 91,000 clones, more than 70% seen once. These data are taken from a study of T cell responses to AZD1222 COVID-19 vaccine. Findings and limits, study-wide: Clonal diversity was possibly underestimated, and the donors were mostly white British, with more females. Researchers took repertoire samples only after the peak T cell response had come. Distributed over spike, vaccine-associated CD4 TCRs predominated at 160-218 and 743-854.

The chain links TRBV7-2 to TRBJ1-1, with 7 bases identical to TRBD1. The sequences come from peripheral blood, collected on day 0 of AZD1222 vaccination. This clonotype was sampled from an adult in good health. The CDR3 here is CASSSSTGVAAFF. The CDR3 DNA reads TGTGCCAGCAGCTCATCAACAGGGGTGGCAGCTTTCTTT.